This TCR beta chain was sequenced during a study of blood T cell repertoires in COVID-19. Original methodology: For nucleated cells, counts were estimated from reference gene primer amplification. Only in-frame clones appear in the TCRdb table, and some are missing; sequencing was by immunoSEQ multiplex PCR. Clone size and V and J calls were adopted from that table, with D and trimming inferred from the DNA. The repertoire has fewer than 500,000 clones, 70% to 90% of them found once; the top ten carry around 1.4%. There are 15 residues in the CDR3. Unmatched junction bases numbered 8, after V lost 4 bases and J lost 2 bases. CDR1 is SGHNT, CDR2 YYREEE, per germline (reference sequence).

Specimen: peripheral blood. The chain recombines TRBV5-4 with TRBJ2-7; 8 bases align to TRBD2. The sequence derives from a woman in her thirties with active or convalescent COVID-19. CDR3 protein: CASSPTAGGPYEQYF. The DNA of the CDR3 is TGTGCCAGCAGCCCAACGGCGGGAGGACCCTACGAGCAGTACTTC.